This TCR beta chain was profiled in a study of shared clonotypes between healthy human individuals. As for the study in general: The cohort had two women and three men, ages 18 to 49.

It was 200 to 250 ng DNA, approximately 30,000 T cell genomes, that sorted-subset replicate PCRs used. The assay was immunoSEQ multiplex PCR, and TCRdb's table has in-frame clones only and misses some. The sample records around 1.1 million clones, 77% being singletons. Donors comprised only Caucasian adults living in Nashville, Tennessee. The source of this sequence is a man between 18 and 35 years old in good health. Some clones in this sample may be carry-over from other donors' samples. The sequencing sample was made of memory CD4+ T cells from PBMCs. The sample's subset: CD45RA-negative fraction.

CDR3 loop: CASSGSTGELFF. The CDR3 nucleotides are TGTGCCAGCAGCGGGTCCACCGGGGAGCTGTTTTTT. V gene TRBV25-1 combines with J gene TRBJ2-2; D remains ambiguous. Trimming took 6 bases from V and 4 from J, leaving 6 bases between them. Germline loops: CDR1 MGHDK, CDR2 SYGVNS. The CDR3 sequence is 12 residues long. Combining the CDR3 with reference TRBV25-1 and TRBJ2-2 gives the whole variable domain EADIYQTPRYLVIGTGKKITLECSQTMGHDKMYWYQQDPGMELHLIHYSYGVNSTEKGDLSSESTVSRIRTEHFPLTLESARPSHTSQYLCASSGSTGELFFGEGSRLTVL.